Presented here are 15 T cell receptor beta chains from one specimen sequenced in a study of OX40 agonist ivuxolimab in advanced cancers. TCRdb keeps only in-frame clones here, not all; method: immunoSEQ multiplex PCR. In the table there are more than 95,000 clones, 70% to 90% of which are singletons. The input for sequencing was CD4+ or CD8+ T cells sorted from blood, taken in a trial of the OX40 agonist ivuxolimab. Receptors were obtained from an adult with an advanced solid tumor such as melanoma, head and neck, liver or kidney cancer.

This sequence joins TRBV7-2 and TRBJ2-3, with TRBD1 identical over 10 bases. The CDR3 length is 13 residues. Germline V lookup: CDR1 SGHTA, CDR2 FQGNSA. J gave up 6 bases and V 6 bases, and 3 bases lay outside the gene matches. The CDR3 reads CASSTTGGDTQYF. The DNA of the CDR3 is TGTGCCAGCAGTACGACAGGGGGCGATACGCAGTATTTT.

The V gene is TRBV27, the J gene TRBJ1-2, with TRBD1 identical over 7 bases. There are 13 residues in the CDR3. Germline loops: CDR1 MNHEY, CDR2 SMNVEV (reference sequence). V lost 6 bases and J lost 8; bases outside the gene matches: 9. The CDR3 DNA is TGTGCCAGCAGCACGACAGGGTCTAGGGGCTACACCTTC. This encodes CASSTTGSRGYTF.

The rearrangement uses TRBV28 and TRBJ1-2; D ambiguous. Germline V gene lookup returns CDR1 MDHEN and CDR2 SYDVKM. The V gene lost 7 bases and the J gene lost 4 bases, with 13 bases spanning the gap. The CDR3 extends over 13 amino acids. CDR3 protein: CASMVAVPYGYTF. CDR3 sequence (DNA): TGTGCCAGCATGGTCGCAGTCCCCTATGGCTACACCTTC.

The rearrangement joins TRBV6-1 to TRBJ1-6, with unresolved D. Trimming took 3 bases from V and 9 from J, leaving 12 bases between them. This CDR3 spans 14 amino acids. Germline lookup yields CDR1 MNHNS and CDR2 SASEGT. The CDR3 sequence: CASSEGFFGSPLHF. In DNA form, the CDR3 reads TGTGCCAGCAGTGAGGGGTTTTTCGGTTCACCCCTCCACTTT.

Points on this clone: Other DNA sequences in this specimen translate into the identical CDR3. The V call is TRBV6-5, the J call TRBJ1-2; D remains unclear. The V gene lost 0 bases and the J gene lost 4 bases, with 9 bases spanning the gap. The CDR3 runs to 14 residues. Per the germline V gene, CDR1 is MNHEY and CDR2 is SVGAGI. The CDR3 reads CASSYSTGGYGYTF. The CDR3 nucleotides read TGTGCCAGCAGTTACTCGACGGGCGGCTATGGCTACACCTTC.

The chain has TRBV14 and TRBJ1-4; TRBD1 matches at 9 bases. The germline V gene encodes CDR1 SGHDN and CDR2 FVKESK. There are 16 residues in the CDR3. J gave up 5 bases and V 2 bases, and 6 bases lay outside the gene matches. CDR3 bases: TGTGCCAGCAGCCAACACCGGGACAGGGTAAATGAAAAACTGTTTTTT. It translates to CASSQHRDRVNEKLFF.

For the CDR3, the DNA is TGTGCCAGCAGCCACCCCGGCCAGACCCAGTACTTC. It is translated as CASSHPGQTQYF. The chain has TRBV7-3 and TRBJ2-5; no definite D call. The V and J ends lost 5 bases and 6 bases respectively, with 10 bases between them. The germline V gene encodes CDR1 SGHTA and CDR2 FQGTGA. This CDR3 is 12 amino acids long.

V is TRBV28 and J is TRBJ2-5; D might be TRBD1 (6 bases). CDR1 and CDR2 (germline): MDHEN, SYDVKM. Trimming pared 6 bases from V and 9 bases from J, leaving 17 bases between. The CDR3 spans 13 residues. The CDR3 sequence is CASSIADGTPQYF. The CDR3 DNA follows: TGTGCCAGCAGCATAGCTGACGGGACACCCCAGTACTTC.

V gene TRBV9 combines with J gene TRBJ2-3; D may correspond to TRBD1 or TRBD2 (5 bases each). The CDR3 runs 16 residues. Trimming pared 4 bases from V and 5 bases from J, leaving 20 bases between. Germline V gene data show CDR1 as SGDLS and CDR2 as YYNGEE. CDR3 bases: TGTGCCAGCAGCCCCACCCCAGGGTTGGGGGTAGATACGCAGTATTTT. Protein product: CASSPTPGLGVDTQYF. Complete variable domain (other parts from reference TRBV9 and TRBJ2-3): DSGVTQTPKHLITATGQRVTLRCSPRSGDLSVYWYQQSLDQGLQFLIQYYNGEERAKGNILERFSAQQFPDLHSELNLSSLELGDSALYFCASSPTPGLGVDTQYFGPGTRLTVL.

The CDR3 loop reads CASSYSTRNEAFF. The CDR3 nucleotides are TGTGCCAGCAGTTACTCGACGAGGAATGAAGCTTTCTTT. The chain couples TRBV6-6 to TRBJ1-1; D remains ambiguous. The CDR3 covers 13 residues. CDR1 and CDR2 (germline): MNHNY, SVGAGI (reference sequence). Between the trimmed V and J ends, which lost 0 bases and 7 bases, there was a span of 9 bases.

The genes are TRBV5-1 and TRBJ2-5; 12 positions agree with TRBD1. The J call may be in error: the DNA end matches TRBJ2-7 better. CDR3 size: 21 residues. From germline, CDR1 is SGHRS and CDR2 YFSETQ. This chain's CDR3 is CASSLNNPGQGANSPLYEQYF. In nucleotides, the CDR3 is TGCGCCAGCAGCTTAAATAATCCGGGACAGGGGGCGAATTCGCCCTTATACGAGCAGTACTTC.

The J gene is TRBJ1-6, the V gene TRBV28; 9 bases are a match to TRBD1. The V segment lost 8 bases and the J segment 6 bases; nucleotides outside the gene matches: 11. Per the germline V gene, CDR1 is MDHEN and CDR2 is SYDVKM. The CDR3 extends over 16 amino acids. The CDR3 nucleotides are TGTGCCAGCCGATACACAGGGGGCGAATTTAATTCACCCCTCCACTTT. This translates into CASRYTGGEFNSPLHF.

The J gene is TRBJ1-3, the V gene TRBV10-3; D ambiguous. Trimming removed 6 bases from V and 0 bases from J, with 9 bases in between. This CDR3 is built from 14 residues. Germline V gives CDR1 ENHRY, CDR2 SYGVKD. The CDR3 DNA reads as TGTGCCATCAGAATCCAGAGCTCTGGAAACACCATATATTTT. Its translation is CAIRIQSSGNTIYF.

This clone appeared a single time. For the CDR3, the DNA is TGTGCCAGCAGCCCCCGGACAGTGAATTCCGAGCAGTACTTC. It is translated as CASSPRTVNSEQYF. The chain combines TRBV6-5 with TRBJ2-7; D is possibly TRBD1 (6 bases). The V end lost 6 bases, the J end lost 6 bases, and 18 bases lay between the germline ends. From germline, CDR1 is MNHEY and CDR2 SVGAGI. The CDR3 is 14 amino acids.

Remarks on this clone: Other DNA sequences in the same sample also yield this CDR3. The CDR3 spells CASREGQGGSPLHF. As DNA, the CDR3 is TGTGCCAGCAGGGAGGGACAGGGTGGATCACCCCTCCACTTT. The chain employs TRBV28 and TRBJ1-6; 9 nucleotides agree with TRBD1. This CDR3 region has 14 residues. Trimming at V came to 6 bases and at J to 10 bases, leaving 7 bases not matched to a gene. Per the germline V gene, CDR1 is MDHEN and CDR2 is SYDVKM.